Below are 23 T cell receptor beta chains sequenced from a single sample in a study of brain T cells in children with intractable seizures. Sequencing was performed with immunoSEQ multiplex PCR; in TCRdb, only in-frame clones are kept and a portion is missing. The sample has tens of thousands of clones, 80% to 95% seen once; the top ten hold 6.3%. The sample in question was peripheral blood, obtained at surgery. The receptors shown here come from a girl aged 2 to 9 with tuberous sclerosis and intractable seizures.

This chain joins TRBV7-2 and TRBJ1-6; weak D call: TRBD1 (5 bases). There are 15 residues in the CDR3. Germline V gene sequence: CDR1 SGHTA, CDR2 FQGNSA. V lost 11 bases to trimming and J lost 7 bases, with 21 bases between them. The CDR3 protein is CAQGPPDRVNSPLHF. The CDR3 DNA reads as TGTGCCCAAGGTCCCCCCGACAGAGTCAATTCACCCCTCCACTTT.

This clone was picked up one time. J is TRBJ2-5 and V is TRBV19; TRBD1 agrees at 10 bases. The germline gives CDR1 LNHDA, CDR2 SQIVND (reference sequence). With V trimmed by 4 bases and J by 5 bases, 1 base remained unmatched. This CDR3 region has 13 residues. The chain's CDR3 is CASSRQGAETQYF. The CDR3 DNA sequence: TGTGCCAGTAGTAGACAGGGGGCGGAGACCCAGTACTTC.

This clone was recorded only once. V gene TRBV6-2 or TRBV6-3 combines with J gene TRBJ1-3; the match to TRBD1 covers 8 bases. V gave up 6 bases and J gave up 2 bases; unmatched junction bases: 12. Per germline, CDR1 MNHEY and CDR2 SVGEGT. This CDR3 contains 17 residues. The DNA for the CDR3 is TGTGCCAGCAGCCACGAGACAGGGGAGCTGGCTGGAAACACCATATATTTT. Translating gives CASSHETGELAGNTIYF.

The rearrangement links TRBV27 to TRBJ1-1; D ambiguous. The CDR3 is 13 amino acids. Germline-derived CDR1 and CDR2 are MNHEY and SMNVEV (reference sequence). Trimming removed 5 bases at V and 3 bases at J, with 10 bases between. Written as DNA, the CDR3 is TGTGCCAGCAGTATGAGTGAGGACACTGAAGCTTTCTTT. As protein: CASSMSEDTEAFF.

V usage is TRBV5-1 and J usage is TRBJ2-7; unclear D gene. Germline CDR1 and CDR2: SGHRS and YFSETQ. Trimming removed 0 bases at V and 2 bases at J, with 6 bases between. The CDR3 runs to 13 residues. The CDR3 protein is CASSLGAPYEQYF. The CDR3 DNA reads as TGCGCCAGCAGCTTGGGGGCCCCCTACGAGCAGTACTTC.

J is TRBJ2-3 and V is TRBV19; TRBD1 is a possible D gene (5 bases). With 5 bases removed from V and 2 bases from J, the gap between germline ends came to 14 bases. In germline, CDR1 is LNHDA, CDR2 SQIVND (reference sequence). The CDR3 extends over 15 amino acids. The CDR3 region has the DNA TGTGCCAGTAGTCGGAACAAGGGGTTCACAGATACGCAGTATTTT. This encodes CASSRNKGFTDTQYF.

The CDR3 region has the DNA TGTGCCAGCAGTGAACGACCAAGGACCCCCCACGAGCAGTACTTC. Protein: CASSERPRTPHEQYF. The chain recombines TRBV2 with TRBJ2-7; unclear D gene. CDR3 length: 15 amino acids. Germline assignment: CDR1 SNHLY and CDR2 FYNNEI. Trimming cost V 2 bases and J 5 bases, with 16 bases left between them.

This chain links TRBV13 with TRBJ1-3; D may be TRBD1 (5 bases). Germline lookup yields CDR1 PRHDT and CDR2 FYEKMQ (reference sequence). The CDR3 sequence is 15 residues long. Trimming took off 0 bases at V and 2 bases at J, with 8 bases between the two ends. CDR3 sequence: CASSLGQGAGNTIYF. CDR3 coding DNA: TGTGCCAGCAGCTTAGGGCAGGGCGCTGGAAACACCATATATTTT.

The CDR3 sequence: CSASADRRNIQYF. CDR3 DNA: TGCAGTGCTAGTGCGGACAGGAGAAACATTCAGTACTTC. The rearrangement joins TRBV20-1 to TRBJ2-4; 7 nucleotides line up with TRBD1. Germline V gene data show CDR1 as DFQATT and CDR2 as SNEGSKA (reference sequence). The V segment lost 3 bases and the J segment 6 bases; nucleotides outside the gene matches: 5. The CDR3 is made up of 13 amino acids.

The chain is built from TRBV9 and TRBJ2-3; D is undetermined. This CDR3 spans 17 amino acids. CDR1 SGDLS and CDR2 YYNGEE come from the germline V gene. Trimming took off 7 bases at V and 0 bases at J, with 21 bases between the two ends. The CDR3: CASSPTAGPSSTDTQYF. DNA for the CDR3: TGTGCCAGCTCCCCAACGGCAGGACCGTCTAGCACAGATACGCAGTATTTT.

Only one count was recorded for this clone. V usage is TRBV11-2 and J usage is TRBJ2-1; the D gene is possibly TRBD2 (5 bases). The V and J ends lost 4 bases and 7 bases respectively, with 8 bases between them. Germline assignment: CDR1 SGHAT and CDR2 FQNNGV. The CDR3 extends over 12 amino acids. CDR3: CASSSDYNEQFF. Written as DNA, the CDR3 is TGTGCCAGCAGCTCCGACTATAATGAGCAGTTCTTC. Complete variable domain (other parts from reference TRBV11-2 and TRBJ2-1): EAGVAQSPRYKIIEKRQSVAFWCNPISGHATLYWYQQILGQGPKLLIQFQNNGVVDDSQLPKDRFSAERLKGVDSTLKIQPAKLEDSAVYLCASSSDYNEQFFGPGTRLTVL.

The CDR3 loop is CASSSRTSSLTGELFF. CDR3 in DNA: TGTGCCAGCAGCTCGAGGACTAGTTCGCTCACCGGGGAGCTGTTTTTT. This chain uses TRBV7-2 with TRBJ2-2; 7 bases align to TRBD2. The germline gives CDR1 SGHTA, CDR2 FQGNSA. V shed 4 bases, J shed 4 bases, and the junction held 9 bases outside the gene matches. The CDR3 totals 16 residues.

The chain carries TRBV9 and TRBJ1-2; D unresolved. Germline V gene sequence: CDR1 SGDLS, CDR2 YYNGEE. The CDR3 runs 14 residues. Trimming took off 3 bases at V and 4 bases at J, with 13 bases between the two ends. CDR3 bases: TGTGCCAGCAGCGCTACCGACGGACTCTATGGCTACACCTTC. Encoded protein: CASSATDGLYGYTF. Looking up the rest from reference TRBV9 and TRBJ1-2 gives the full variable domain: DSGVTQTPKHLITATGQRVTLRCSPRSGDLSVYWYQQSLDQGLQFLIQYYNGEERAKGNILERFSAQQFPDLHSELNLSSLELGDSALYFCASSATDGLYGYTFGSGTRLTVV.

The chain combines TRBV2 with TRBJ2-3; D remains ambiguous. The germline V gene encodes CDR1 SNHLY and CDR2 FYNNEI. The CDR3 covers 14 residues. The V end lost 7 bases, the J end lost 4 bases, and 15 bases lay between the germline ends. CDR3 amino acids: CASIRLDGSDTQYF. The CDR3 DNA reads TGTGCCAGCATAAGGCTAGATGGGTCAGATACGCAGTATTTT.

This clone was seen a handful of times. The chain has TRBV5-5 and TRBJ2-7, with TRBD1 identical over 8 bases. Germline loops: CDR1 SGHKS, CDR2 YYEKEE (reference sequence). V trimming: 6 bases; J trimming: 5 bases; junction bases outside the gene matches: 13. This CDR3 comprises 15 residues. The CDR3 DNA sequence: TGTGCCAGCACCCAAACCCGGACAGGGAAAAACGAGCAGTACTTC. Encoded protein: CASTQTRTGKNEQYF.

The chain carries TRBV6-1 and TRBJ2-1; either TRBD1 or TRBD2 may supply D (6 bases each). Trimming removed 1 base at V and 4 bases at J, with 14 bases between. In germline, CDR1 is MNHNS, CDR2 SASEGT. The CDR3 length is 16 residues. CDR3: CASSEEKRGPYNEQFF. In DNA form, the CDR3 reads TGTGCCAGCAGTGAAGAAAAACGGGGGCCTTACAATGAGCAGTTCTTC.

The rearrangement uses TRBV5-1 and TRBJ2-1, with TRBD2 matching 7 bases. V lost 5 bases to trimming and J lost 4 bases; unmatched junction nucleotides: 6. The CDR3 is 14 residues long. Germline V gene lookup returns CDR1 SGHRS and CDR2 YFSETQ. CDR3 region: CASSQGGVYNEQFF. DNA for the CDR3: TGCGCCAGCAGTCAGGGAGGGGTATACAATGAGCAGTTCTTC.

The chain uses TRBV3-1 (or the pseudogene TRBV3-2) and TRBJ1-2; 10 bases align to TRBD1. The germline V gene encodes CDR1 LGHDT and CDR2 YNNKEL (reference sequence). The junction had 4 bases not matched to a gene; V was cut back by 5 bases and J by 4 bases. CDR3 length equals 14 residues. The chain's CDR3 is CASSTDRGTYGYTF. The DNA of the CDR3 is TGTGCCAGCAGCACGGACAGGGGGACCTATGGCTACACCTTC.

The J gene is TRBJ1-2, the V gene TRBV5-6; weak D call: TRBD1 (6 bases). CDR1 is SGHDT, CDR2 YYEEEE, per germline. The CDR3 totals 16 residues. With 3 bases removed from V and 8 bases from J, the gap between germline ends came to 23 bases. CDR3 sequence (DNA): TGTGCCAGCAGCTCAGATGCAGGGGAAGGAGTGGGAGGCTACACCTTC. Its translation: CASSSDAGEGVGGYTF.

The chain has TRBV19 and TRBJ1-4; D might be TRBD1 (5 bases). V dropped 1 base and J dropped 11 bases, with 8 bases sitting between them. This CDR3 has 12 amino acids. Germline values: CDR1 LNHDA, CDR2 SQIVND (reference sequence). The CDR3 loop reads CASSIGGKKLFF. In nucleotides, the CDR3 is TGTGCCAGTAGTATAGGGGGGAAGAAACTGTTTTTT.

The CDR3: CASSPQTGAYGYTF. The CDR3 DNA is TGTGCCAGCAGTCCACAAACAGGAGCCTATGGCTACACCTTC. This chain uses TRBV27 with TRBJ1-2; perhaps TRBD1 as D (5 bases). There are 14 residues in the CDR3. Trimming pared 5 bases from V and 4 bases from J, leaving 14 bases between. Looked up from germline, CDR1 is MNHEY and CDR2 is SMNVEV (reference sequence).

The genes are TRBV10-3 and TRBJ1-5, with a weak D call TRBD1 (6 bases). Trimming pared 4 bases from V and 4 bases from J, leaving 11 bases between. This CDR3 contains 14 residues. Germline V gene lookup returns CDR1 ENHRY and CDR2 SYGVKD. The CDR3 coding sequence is TGTGCCATCAGTGGGGGGCAGCTAAATCAGCCCCAGCATTTT. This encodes CAISGGQLNQPQHF.

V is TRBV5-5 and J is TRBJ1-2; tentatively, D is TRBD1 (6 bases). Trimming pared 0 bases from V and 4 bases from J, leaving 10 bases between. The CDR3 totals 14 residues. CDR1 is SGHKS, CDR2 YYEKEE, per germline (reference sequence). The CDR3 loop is CASSLGSGVYGYTF. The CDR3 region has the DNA TGTGCCAGCAGCTTGGGATCAGGGGTCTATGGCTACACCTTC.